The rows below give T cell receptor beta chains drawn from one sample of a study of T-cell reconstitution after alpha-beta-depleted transplantation in children. MiXCR was run by TCRdb on the PCR reads, yielding one entry per CDR3 protein. The sample records 260,000 or so distinct CDR3 sequences, around 12% being singletons. The source material was PBMCs from the stem cell graft donor, sampled from the stem cell graft. Receptors were obtained from a human donor who donated a stem cell graft to a child with acute lymphoblastic leukemia. Each CDR3 is given with its conserved first and last residue. Fields, in order: V gene, D gene, J gene, CDR3 length, clone size, CDR3 DNA, CDR3 protein. The D gene is left open where the match is weak. The size of a clone is reported for some rows only, either as once, few or many, or as a class for expanded clones.

V: TRBV29-1; D: -; J: TRBJ1-1; length: 12; size: -; DNA: TGCTCGGGGGAGGGCCTCTACACTGAAGCTTTCTTT; CDR3: CSGEGLYTEAFF
V: TRBV29-1; D: -; J: TRBJ2-5; length: 14; size: many; DNA: TGCAGCGTTCTGTTAGTGGGGGCAGGAGAGACCCAGTACTTC; CDR3: CSVLLVGAGETQYF
V: TRBV9; D: -; J: TRBJ2-2; length: 15; size: -; DNA: TGTGCCAGCAGCGTCCGGGACTGGAGCACCGGGGAGCTGTTTTTT; CDR3: CASSVRDWSTGELFF
V: TRBV4-2; D: TRBD1; J: TRBJ1-1; length: 18; size: many; DNA: TGTGCCAGCAGCCAAGATCCAGGGGGCGTGGGGACGAGCACTGAAGCTTTCTTT; CDR3: CASSQDPGGVGTSTEAFF
V: TRBV11-3; D: -; J: TRBJ2-1; length: 18; size: many; DNA: TGTGCCAGCAGCTTAGGGTCTCTAGCGACCCGCTCCTACAATGAGCAGTTCTTC; CDR3: CASSLGSLATRSYNEQFF
V: TRBV6-2/TRBV6-3; D: -; J: TRBJ1-1; length: 14; size: many; DNA: TGTGCCAGCAGTTACAGCGCGCGGGGCACTGAAGCTTTCTTT; CDR3: CASSYSARGTEAFF
V: TRBV5-1; D: -; J: TRBJ2-5; length: 15; size: many; DNA: TGCGCCAGCAGCTTGGCTCCCGGGGCAGAGGAGACCCAGTACTTC; CDR3: CASSLAPGAEETQYF
V: TRBV9; D: TRBD1; J: TRBJ1-1; length: 14; size: many; DNA: TGTGCCAGCAGCGCGCGGACAGGGAACACTGAAGCTTTCTTT; CDR3: CASSARTGNTEAFF
V: TRBV12-3/TRBV12-4; D: TRBD1; J: TRBJ1-1; length: 14; size: many; DNA: TGTGCCAGCACCCCGGGACAGGGGAACACTGAAGCTTTCTTT; CDR3: CASTPGQGNTEAFF
V: TRBV20-1; D: -; J: TRBJ1-5; length: 14; size: many; DNA: TGCAGTGCCGAGTCCGGGGGGCTAAATCAGCCCCAGCATTTT; CDR3: CSAESGGLNQPQHF
V: TRBV7-2; D: TRBD2; J: TRBJ2-7; length: 16; size: many; DNA: TGTGCCAGCAGCGCCCGACTAGCGGGGGGCCTCTACGAGCAGTACTTC; CDR3: CASSARLAGGLYEQYF
V: TRBV11-2; D: TRBD1; J: TRBJ2-5; length: 16; size: -; DNA: TGTGCCAGCAGCTTAGGGGTGACAGGGGAGAAAGAGACCCAGTACTTC; CDR3: CASSLGVTGEKETQYF
V: TRBV29-1; D: -; J: TRBJ2-3; length: 15; size: many; DNA: TGCAGCGTTGCGAAGGGGACATTCTACACAGATACGCAGTATTTT; CDR3: CSVAKGTFYTDTQYF
V: TRBV6-5; D: -; J: TRBJ1-6; length: 11; size: many; DNA: TGTGCCAGCAGTTCCGGGACCTCGGAACACTTT; CDR3: CASSSGTSEHF
V: TRBV5-1; D: TRBD2; J: TRBJ2-7; length: 14; size: many; DNA: TGCGCCAGCAGCCCCGCGGGGGAGGCCTACGAGCAGTACTTC; CDR3: CASSPAGEAYEQYF
V: TRBV5-1; D: TRBD2; J: TRBJ2-3; length: 17; size: -; DNA: TGCGCCAGCAGCTTGGGGTCGGGGGGGCCAAGCACAGATACGCAGTATTTT; CDR3: CASSLGSGGPSTDTQYF
V: TRBV7-9; D: -; J: TRBJ1-4; length: 12; size: -; DNA: TGTGCCAGCAGAGCCTCTAATGAAAAACTGTTTTTT; CDR3: CASRASNEKLFF
V: TRBV6-2/TRBV6-3; D: TRBD1; J: TRBJ2-4; length: 14; size: many; DNA: TGTGCCAGCAGTTTAGCGACAGGGGGATACATTCAGTACTTC; CDR3: CASSLATGGYIQYF
V: TRBV28; D: -; J: TRBJ2-7; length: 12; size: many; DNA: TGTGCCAGCAGTTTCGTTGGGGGCGAGCAGTACTTC; CDR3: CASSFVGGEQYF
V: TRBV13; D: -; J: TRBJ2-7; length: 17; size: -; DNA: TGTGCCATCAGCCCTGGGATTAGCGGCTACTCCTCCTACGAGCAGTACTTC; CDR3: CAISPGISGYSSYEQYF
V: TRBV20-1; D: -; J: TRBJ1-5; length: 16; size: many; DNA: TGCAGTGCTAGAGTTGGGGCCGGGGGCAGCAATCAGCCCCAGCATTTT; CDR3: CSARVGAGGSNQPQHF
V: TRBV5-1; D: TRBD1; J: TRBJ1-5; length: 15; size: many; DNA: TGCGCCAGCAGCTTTGGACAGGGGGCCAATCAGCCCCAGCATTTT; CDR3: CASSFGQGANQPQHF
V: TRBV10-3; D: TRBD2; J: TRBJ2-7; length: 14; size: many; DNA: TGTGCCATTCGGACTAGCGGGGGGGAGTACGAGCAGTACTTC; CDR3: CAIRTSGGEYEQYF
V: TRBV29-1; D: -; J: TRBJ1-1; length: 12; size: many; DNA: TGCAGCGTTGACAGGGGGAACACTGAAGCTTTCTTT; CDR3: CSVDRGNTEAFF
V: TRBV4-2; D: -; J: TRBJ1-1; length: 18; size: many; DNA: TGTGCCAGCAGCCAAGTCGGAGGGGGGGTCGCTGGGGACACTGAAGCTTTCTTT; CDR3: CASSQVGGGVAGDTEAFF
V: TRBV28; D: -; J: TRBJ2-4; length: 15; size: many; DNA: TGTGCCAGCAGTTCAGGGGAACTAGCCAAAAACATTCAGTACTTC; CDR3: CASSSGELAKNIQYF
V: TRBV20-1; D: -; J: TRBJ2-7; length: 14; size: -; DNA: TGCAGTGCTAGAAAGACCGGATCGCTCTACGAGCAGTACTTC; CDR3: CSARKTGSLYEQYF
V: TRBV11-2; D: TRBD1; J: TRBJ2-3; length: 18; size: few; DNA: TGTGCCAGCAGATCAGTAAGGGGGACAGGCCCGAGCACAGATACGCAGTATTTT; CDR3: CASRSVRGTGPSTDTQYF
V: TRBV6-1; D: -; J: TRBJ1-1; length: 13; size: many; DNA: TGTGCCAGTTCGGTAATGCTGAACACTGAAGCTTTCTTT; CDR3: CASSVMLNTEAFF
V: TRBV5-1; D: TRBD2; J: TRBJ2-7; length: 17; size: few; DNA: TGCGCCAGCAGCACCAACCCGGGACTAGCGGGTGTTAACGAGCAGTACTTC; CDR3: CASSTNPGLAGVNEQYF
V: TRBV5-1; D: -; J: TRBJ2-1; length: 16; size: many; DNA: TGCGCCAGCAGCCCACCAGGCACTAGCTCCTACAATGAGCAGTTCTTC; CDR3: CASSPPGTSSYNEQFF
V: TRBV5-1; D: -; J: TRBJ2-1; length: 14; size: many; DNA: TGCGCCAGCAGCCCCCTTACTAGTTCGAATGAGCAGTTCTTC; CDR3: CASSPLTSSNEQFF
V: TRBV9; D: -; J: TRBJ2-3; length: 16; size: many; DNA: TGTGCCAACACTCCCACACTTGAGCGGCCCACAGATACGCAGTATTTT; CDR3: CANTPTLERPTDTQYF
V: TRBV20-1; D: TRBD1; J: TRBJ1-5; length: 14; size: many; DNA: TGCAGTGCTCTGGACAGGGGAGGCAATCAGCCCCAGCATTTT; CDR3: CSALDRGGNQPQHF
V: TRBV6-1; D: -; J: TRBJ1-2; length: 14; size: many; DNA: TGTGCCAGCACCCGACAGCGCCCGTCGTATGGCTACACCTTC; CDR3: CASTRQRPSYGYTF
V: TRBV7-6; D: -; J: TRBJ2-5; length: 15; size: -; DNA: TGTGCCAGCAGCTTAGTCGGAATCCGACAAGAGACCCAGTACTTC; CDR3: CASSLVGIRQETQYF
V: TRBV6-2/TRBV6-3; D: TRBD1; J: TRBJ2-7; length: 18; size: many; DNA: TGTGCCAGCAGTTTGACAGGGGGCACGTCGGTAACCCACTACGAGCAGTACTTC; CDR3: CASSLTGGTSVTHYEQYF
V: TRBV20-1; D: TRBD2; J: TRBJ2-1; length: 15; size: many; DNA: TGCAGTGCCTACGGGGGAGCGGGGGTTTACAATGAGCAGTTCTTC; CDR3: CSAYGGAGVYNEQFF
V: TRBV24-1; D: -; J: TRBJ2-1; length: 12; size: -; DNA: TGTGCCACCAGTAGGGGTTACAATGAGCAGTTCTTC; CDR3: CATSRGYNEQFF
V: TRBV5-6; D: -; J: TRBJ1-6; length: 14; size: many; DNA: TGTGCCAGCAGCTCCAGGGACTTAAATTCACCCCTCCACTTT; CDR3: CASSSRDLNSPLHF
V: TRBV20-1; D: -; J: TRBJ1-5; length: 14; size: -; DNA: TGCAGTGCTAGGGGGCACAGACCGAATCAGCCCCAGCATTTT; CDR3: CSARGHRPNQPQHF
V: TRBV7-2; D: -; J: TRBJ2-2; length: 15; size: once; DNA: TGTGCCAGCAGCTTGTACTGGAGTGGGACCGGGGAGCTGTTTTTT; CDR3: CASSLYWSGTGELFF
V: TRBV28; D: -; J: TRBJ1-2; length: 16; size: many; DNA: TGTGCCAGCGACCCGTCTCGGAAGGGCGGTGTGAGGGGCTACACCTTC; CDR3: CASDPSRKGGVRGYTF
V: TRBV7-2; D: TRBD1; J: TRBJ2-7; length: 15; size: many; DNA: TGTGCCAGCAGCTTACAGGGACAGGCTACCTACGAGCAGTACTTC; CDR3: CASSLQGQATYEQYF
V: TRBV7-9; D: -; J: TRBJ2-7; length: 13; size: many; DNA: TGTGCCAGCAGGGAGGGACAGCACTACGAGCAGTACTTC; CDR3: CASREGQHYEQYF
V: TRBV5-1; D: -; J: TRBJ2-3; length: 16; size: many; DNA: TGCGCCAGCAGCTTGGAATTGACGTCAGAAACAGATACGCAGTATTTT; CDR3: CASSLELTSETDTQYF
V: TRBV6-2/TRBV6-3; D: -; J: TRBJ1-5; length: 14; size: many; DNA: TGTGCCAGCAGTTACCCCAGGGACAATCAGCCCCAGCATTTT; CDR3: CASSYPRDNQPQHF
V: TRBV9; D: TRBD2; J: TRBJ2-1; length: 13; size: many; DNA: TGTGCCAGCAGCGAGTCGGGGGGCAATGAGCAGTTCTTC; CDR3: CASSESGGNEQFF
V: TRBV5-5; D: -; J: TRBJ2-1; length: 15; size: many; DNA: TGTGCCAGCAGCTTCATCCTACCGAGTTACAATGAGCAGTTCTTC; CDR3: CASSFILPSYNEQFF
V: TRBV12-3/TRBV12-4; D: -; J: TRBJ2-2; length: 11; size: many; DNA: TGTGCCAGCACCTCCCCCGGGGAGCTGTTTTTT; CDR3: CASTSPGELFF
V: TRBV7-9; D: TRBD1; J: TRBJ1-2; length: 14; size: -; DNA: TGTGCCAGCAGCGCGACAGGGAGAACAGATGGCTACACCTTC; CDR3: CASSATGRTDGYTF